This T cell receptor (beta chain) was identified in a study of blood T cell repertoires in COVID-19. Study-wide context: PBMCs, B-cell-depleted T cells, or T cells provided the cDNA or gDNA that made up the material.

The repertoire was sequenced with immunoSEQ multiplex PCR; TCRdb's copy has only in-frame clones and lacks some. Of roughly 190,000 clones listed, 75% to 90% are singletons. Per germline, CDR1 MNHEY and CDR2 SVGAGI. This CDR3 is 15 amino acids long. Trimming removed 5 bases from V and 2 bases from J; junction bases left unmatched: 5. The source is a man in his sixties with acute or convalescent COVID-19. Sequencing used peripheral blood. The chain carries TRBV6-5 and TRBJ1-2; TRBD1 agrees at 10 bases. CDR3: CASSTPGQGNYGYTF. The CDR3, as DNA: TGTGCCAGCAGTACCCCGGGACAGGGGAACTATGGCTACACCTTC.